A selection of T cell receptor beta chains follows, all from one sample in a study of neurological immune-mediated disorders. TCRdb ran MiXCR on the 5' RACE reads and lists one entry per CDR3 protein. The repertoire consists of around 67,000 distinct CDR3 sequences, with 5.2% occurring once and the leading ten covering roughly 7.4%. The sequenced sample consisted of PBMCs. These receptors originate from a young man with multiple sclerosis. The CDR3 runs from the conserved cysteine through the conserved F or W. A D gene is named only where the DNA matches it firmly. Size is stated as once, few, many, or a class for an expanded clone.

>TRBV25-1|TRBJ2-3|NA|many
TGTGCCAGCAGTGAATTCTTCCTTACAGACACAGATACGCAGTATTTT
CASSEFFLTDTDTQYF
>TRBV6-1|TRBJ1-2|NA|many
TGTGCCAGCAGTGACAACTACAGGGCTAACTATGGCTACACCTTC
CASSDNYRANYGYTF
>TRBV5-1|TRBJ2-5|NA|many
TGCGCCAGCAGCTTGGGGCAGGGCCGAGAGACCCAGTACTTC
CASSLGQGRETQYF
>TRBV11-2|TRBJ1-1|NA|many
TGTGCCAGCAGCGTTTCGGAGGTGAACACTGAAGCTTTCTTT
CASSVSEVNTEAFF
>TRBV20-1|TRBJ2-3|NA|many
TGCAGTGCTAGTAGGCCTGGAGAAGATACGCAGTATTTT
CSASRPGEDTQYF
>TRBV12-3/TRBV12-4|TRBJ1-5|NA|many
TGTGCCAGCAGTTTTCAGGGGATGAATCAGCCCCAGCATTTT
CASSFQGMNQPQHF
>TRBV4-1|TRBJ2-1|TRBD2|many
TGCGCCAGCAGCCATAGCGGGGTCTACAATGAGCAGTTCTTC
CASSHSGVYNEQFF
>TRBV6-5|TRBJ1-1|NA|many
TGTGCCAGCAGTTACTCTGGGGCCTTGAACACTGAAGCTTTCTTT
CASSYSGALNTEAFF
>TRBV20-1|TRBJ1-5|NA|many
TGCAGTGCTAGACTGCAGGGGCGGAATCAGCCCCAGCATTTT
CSARLQGRNQPQHF
>TRBV15|TRBJ2-3|NA|many
TGTGCCACCAGCAGAGATCTTAGCACAGATACGCAGTATTTT
CATSRDLSTDTQYF
>TRBV29-1|TRBJ2-7|NA|many
TGCAGCGGTAGCGACTCCTCCTACGAGCAGTACTTC
CSGSDSSYEQYF
>TRBV12-3/TRBV12-4|TRBJ2-2|NA|many
TGTGCCAGCAGTTTACTCAGGGGTACCGGGGAGCTGTTTTTT
CASSLLRGTGELFF
>TRBV7-2|TRBJ2-7|NA|many
TGTGCCAGCAGCTTAGAAGACAGGAGTTCCTACGAGCAGTACTTC
CASSLEDRSSYEQYF
>TRBV10-3|TRBJ2-5|NA|many
TGTGCCATCAGTGATGGGGGTGGGGAGACCCAGTACTTC
CAISDGGGETQYF
>TRBV6-5|TRBJ2-5|TRBD2|many
TGTGCCAGCAGTTATGGAGGGACTAGCGGGAGTTTTACCCAGTACTTC
CASSYGGTSGSFTQYF
>TRBV12-3/TRBV12-4|TRBJ2-1|NA|many
TGTGCCAGCAAATTTTTTTTGGCGGGCGGCAATGAGCAGTTCTTC
CASKFFLAGGNEQFF
>TRBV5-5|TRBJ2-1|NA|many
TGTGCCAGCAGCTCCGGGACAACCTCCTACAATGAGCAGTTCTTC
CASSSGTTSYNEQFF
>TRBV5-1|TRBJ2-2|TRBD1|many
TGCGCCAGCCGTCCGGGACAGGGGATCGGGGAGCTGTTTTTT
CASRPGQGIGELFF
>TRBV3-1|TRBJ1-5|NA|many
TGTGCCAGCAGCCAAGCCAGCTCCAATCAGCCCCAGCATTTT
CASSQASSNQPQHF
>TRBV7-8|TRBJ1-2|TRBD1|many
TGTGCCAGCACCTTGGGACAGGGTTTTGGCTACACCTTC
CASTLGQGFGYTF
>TRBV20-1|TRBJ2-7|TRBD1|many
TGCAGTGCTACGTACGGAGGGACAGGTTCTACCTACGAGCAGTACTTC
CSATYGGTGSTYEQYF
>TRBV20-1|TRBJ1-5|NA|many
TGCAGTGCCCGAAATAGCAATCAGCCCCAGCATTTT
CSARNSNQPQHF
>TRBV7-2|TRBJ2-3|NA|many
TGTGCCAGCAGCTTACCGGGATTGGTTACGCAGTATTTT
CASSLPGLVTQYF
>TRBV5-1|TRBJ1-5|NA|many
TGCGCCAGCAGCCGGGAACCCAATCAGCCCCAGCATTTT
CASSREPNQPQHF
>TRBV6-1|TRBJ1-1|NA|many
TGTGCCAGCAGTGAATCAGCGGGACCGATGGGGACTGAAGCTTTCTTT
CASSESAGPMGTEAFF
>TRBV5-1|TRBJ1-3|TRBD1|many
TGCGCCAGCAGCGCAGGGGGCGCGGAAGGAAACACCATATATTTT
CASSAGGAEGNTIYF
>TRBV24-1|TRBJ1-5|NA|many
TGTGCCACCAGTGATGGACAGTACAGCAATCAGCCCCAGCATTTT
CATSDGQYSNQPQHF